The 21 T cell receptor beta chains listed next were all sequenced from one sample in a study of T cell responses to AZD1222 COVID-19 vaccine. Repertoires were generated with immunoSEQ multiplex PCR, while TCRdb's copy carries only in-frame clones and drops some. The sample has over 70,000 clones, 88% seen once. Source: peripheral blood, taken on day 0 of MenACWY control vaccination. The origin of the receptors is an adult in good health.

This clone was seen a single time. The gene calls are TRBV3-1 (or the pseudogene TRBV3-2) and TRBJ2-1, with 7 bases that match TRBD2. CDR3 length equals 13 residues. Trimming at V came to 3 bases and at J to 8 bases, leaving 4 bases not matched to a gene. Germline V gene sequence: CDR1 LGHDT, CDR2 YNNKEL (reference sequence). CDR3 nucleotides: TGTGCCAGCAGCCAGAGCGGGGTGGATGAGCAGTTCTTC. It yields the protein CASSQSGVDEQFF.

This chain connects TRBV19 to TRBJ2-7, with unresolved D. CDR1 is LNHDA and CDR2 is SQIVND in the germline V gene (reference sequence). The CDR3 has 17 amino acids. V lost 5 bases, J lost 5 bases, and 25 bases lay in between. The CDR3 loop is CASSPRPREVGRNEQYF. CDR3 sequence (DNA): TGTGCCAGTAGTCCCCGGCCGCGAGAGGTGGGTCGGAACGAGCAGTACTTC.

V usage is TRBV10-3 and J usage is TRBJ2-1; 7 nucleotides line up with TRBD1. The V gene end was trimmed by 9 bases and the J gene end by 6 bases; junction bases not matched to a gene: 8. In germline, CDR1 is ENHRY, CDR2 SYGVKD. This CDR3 has 13 amino acids. This CDR3 reads CAMKTQGSNEQFF. CDR3 in DNA: TGTGCCATGAAAACACAGGGGAGCAATGAGCAGTTCTTC.

This rearrangement joins TRBV2 to TRBJ1-1; 8 bases line up with TRBD1. J lost 4 bases, V lost 7 bases, and 5 bases had no gene match. The CDR3 extends over 13 amino acids. CDR1 SNHLY and CDR2 FYNNEI come from the germline V gene. For the CDR3, the DNA is TGTGCCAGCACCTATGACAGGGGCACTGAAGCTTTCTTT. It encodes CASTYDRGTEAFF.

V and J are TRBV5-1 and TRBJ1-4; D perhaps matches TRBD1 (6 bases). V lost 0 bases, J lost 5 bases, and 11 bases lay in between. Germline lookup yields CDR1 SGHRS and CDR2 YFSETQ. The CDR3 consists of 15 residues. The CDR3 is CASSLADSDNEKLFF. The CDR3 DNA follows: TGCGCCAGCAGCTTGGCGGACAGCGACAATGAAAAACTGTTTTTT.

The chain couples TRBV30 to TRBJ1-2; D gene unclear. The germline V and J ends were trimmed by 2 bases and 2 bases, with 6 bases remaining between them. There are 12 residues in the CDR3. Per germline, CDR1 GTSNPN and CDR2 SVGIG (reference sequence). The CDR3 DNA reads TGTGCCTGGAGTTGGGCGAACTATGGCTACACCTTC. Protein sequence: CAWSWANYGYTF.

The V gene is TRBV10-3, the J gene TRBJ2-2; TRBD2 agrees at 13 bases. The CDR3 has 18 amino acids. V dropped 8 bases and J dropped 3; count of bases not matched to a gene: 12. Per germline, CDR1 ENHRY and CDR2 SYGVKD. CDR3 region: CAIGGTSGDGKHTGELFF. DNA of the CDR3: TGTGCCATCGGCGGGACTAGCGGGGACGGAAAACACACCGGGGAGCTGTTTTTT.

The rearrangement joins TRBV30 to TRBJ2-1; D gene unclear. CDR1 and CDR2 from the germline V gene are GTSNPN and SVGIG (reference sequence). The CDR3 has 13 amino acids. V was pared by 6 bases and J by 3 bases, with 12 bases between. Written as DNA, the CDR3 is TGTGCCTGCACCGTGGGCAGCTACAATGAGCAGTTCTTC. It specifies CACTVGSYNEQFF.

This rearrangement joins TRBV6-5 to TRBJ1-2, with 8 bases fitting TRBD1. Per germline, CDR1 MNHEY and CDR2 SVGAGI. V lost 2 bases and J lost 7; bases outside the gene matches: 6. CDR3 size: 14 residues. In nucleotides, the CDR3 is TGTGCCAGCAGTTACCGGGCAGGGGGCCGTGGCTACACCTTC. Translating gives CASSYRAGGRGYTF.

The J gene is TRBJ2-3, the V gene TRBV3-1 (or the pseudogene TRBV3-2); D not certain. From germline, CDR1 is LGHDT and CDR2 YNNKEL (reference sequence). Trimming shortened V by 0 bases and J by 0 bases, and 4 bases separated the two germline ends. The CDR3 runs 14 residues. The CDR3 coding sequence is TGTGCCAGCAGCCAAGACCACAGCACAGATACGCAGTATTTT. Protein sequence: CASSQDHSTDTQYF.

This sequence joins TRBV30 and TRBJ2-3, with TRBD2 identical over 9 bases. This CDR3 is built from 15 residues. The ends lost 1 base at V and 4 bases at J; junction bases unmatched: 6. CDR1 is GTSNPN and CDR2 is SVGIG in the germline V gene (reference sequence). CDR3 sequence (DNA): TGTGCCTGGAGTGGGGCTAGCGGGGTACCAGATACGCAGTATTTT. Protein sequence: CAWSGASGVPDTQYF.

This chain uses TRBV6-5 with TRBJ2-7; a weak D match, TRBD2 (5 bases). Germline CDR1 and CDR2: MNHEY and SVGAGI. The CDR3 is 13 residues long. The ends were cut back, 5 bases at V and 9 bases at J, with 17 bases in the middle. The CDR3 DNA reads as TGTGCCAGCAGTCAACGGCCTCCCGAGGGGCAGTACTTC. The encoded protein is CASSQRPPEGQYF.

The chain joins TRBV4-1 to TRBJ1-5, with no clear D. In germline, CDR1 is MGHRA, CDR2 YSYEKL. V lost 3 bases and J lost 0, with 9 bases in between. The CDR3 extends over 15 amino acids. DNA for the CDR3: TGCGCCAGCAGCCAGGAGACATTTAGCAATCAGCCCCAGCATTTT. This sequence encodes CASSQETFSNQPQHF.

The V and J genes are TRBV19 and TRBJ1-4, with 7 nucleotides matching TRBD1. The CDR3 has 15 residues. Germline CDR1 reads LNHDA; CDR2 reads SQIVND (reference sequence). The V segment lost 5 bases and the J segment 8 bases; nucleotides outside the gene matches: 11. The CDR3 coding sequence is TGTGCCAGTAGTGACGGGGGAAGGGGGCACGAAAAACTGTTTTTT. Translating it yields CASSDGGRGHEKLFF.

In its sample, this clone was seen once. The chain uses TRBV30 and TRBJ1-6; 7 bases map to TRBD1. The CDR3 has 15 residues. V was clipped by 2 bases and J by 7 bases; unmatched bases: 8. Germline values: CDR1 GTSNPN, CDR2 SVGIG (reference sequence). CDR3 coding DNA: TGTGCCTGGAGTCACAAAGGGGGCCTGAATTCACCCCTCCACTTT. Its translation: CAWSHKGGLNSPLHF.

The J gene is TRBJ1-1, the V gene TRBV5-1; 7 bases align to TRBD1. Trimming took 0 bases from V and 6 from J; bases not matched to a gene: 2. The germline V gene encodes CDR1 SGHRS and CDR2 YFSETQ. The CDR3 loop spans 13 amino acids. CDR3 loop: CASSLGGGPEAFF. In DNA form, the CDR3 reads TGCGCCAGCAGCTTGGGAGGGGGCCCTGAAGCTTTCTTT.

The V and J genes are TRBV27 and TRBJ1-1; no firm D call. This CDR3 is built from 15 residues. V gave up 4 bases and J gave up 0 bases, with 12 bases separating them. Germline V CDR1 and CDR2: MNHEY, SMNVEV (reference sequence). CDR3 protein: CASSSSGVMNTEAFF. The CDR3 nucleotides are TGTGCCAGCAGTTCCTCAGGCGTCATGAACACTGAAGCTTTCTTT.

The V call is TRBV28, the J call TRBJ1-4; 9 bases fit TRBD1. J gave up 7 bases and V 5 bases, and 8 bases lay outside the gene matches. Per germline, CDR1 MDHEN and CDR2 SYDVKM. This CDR3 is built from 15 residues. This CDR3 is CASSPSGTGSEKLFF. CDR3 DNA: TGTGCCAGCAGTCCCTCCGGGACAGGGAGTGAAAAACTGTTTTTT.

The gene calls are TRBV3-1 (or the pseudogene TRBV3-2) and TRBJ1-2; perhaps TRBD1 as D (6 bases). This CDR3 comprises 15 residues. Germline V CDR1 and CDR2: LGHDT, YNNKEL (reference sequence). V was cut by 4 bases and J by 7 bases, with 19 bases left in between. The CDR3 sequence is CASSPRAGERRGYTF. CDR3 nucleotide sequence: TGTGCCAGCAGCCCCCGGGCAGGGGAGAGACGTGGCTACACCTTC.

The chain recombines TRBV7-2 with TRBJ1-6, with 7 bases matching TRBD1. The V segment lost 4 bases and the J segment 9 bases; nucleotides outside the gene matches: 12. Looked up from germline, CDR1 is SGHTA and CDR2 is FQGNSA. The CDR3 loop spans 16 amino acids. The CDR3 protein is CASSSGQGGRGSPLHF. CDR3 sequence (DNA): TGTGCCAGCAGCTCCGGCCAGGGGGGCAGGGGTTCACCCCTCCACTTT. Full variable domain (rest looked up from reference TRBV7-2 and TRBJ1-6): GAGVSQSPSNKVTEKGKDVELRCDPISGHTALYWYRQSLGQGLEFLIYFQGNSAPDKSGLPSDRFSAERTGGSVSTLTIQRTQQEDSAVYLCASSSGQGGRGSPLHFGNGTRLTVT.

V is TRBV4-3 and J is TRBJ2-1; 10 nucleotides line up with TRBD2. The length of the CDR3 is 16 residues. With 1 base clipped from V and 7 bases from J, the junction kept 7 bases outside the gene matches. Germline V gene sequence: CDR1 LGHNA, CDR2 YSLEER. CDR3 in DNA: TGCGCCAGCAGCCAAGCGAGCGGGGGGGCCGCAAATGAGCAGTTCTTC. Translated, it gives CASSQASGGAANEQFF.